The following is a T cell receptor beta chain sequence with its context. What it binds is unknown. Healthy Russian Caucasian donors spanned ages about 6 to 95 years. The sample belongs to a study of blood T cells in healthy people across ages. Germline lookup yields CDR1 SQVTM and CDR2 ANQGSEA. Trimming removed 2 bases from V and 4 bases from J, with 3 bases in between. The CDR3 has 11 residues. Study-wide findings and caveats: The unknown donor CMV status may have confounded expanded clonotype changes. The recorded TCR beta diversity per million T cells decreased in a roughly linear manner with age.

Combining a sample-barcoded 5' primer with a J-beta primer mix, a second PCR ran for 7 to 11 cycles. Template switching added a 12-random-nucleotide identifier to every cDNA molecule. TCRdb passed the 5' RACE reads through MiXCR, listing each CDR3 protein once. The data hold about 640,000 distinct CDR3 sequences, with approximately 30% observed a single time. Material: blood. This receptor was taken from a woman of 80 years or more in good health. The chain is built from TRBV29-1 and TRBJ2-1; no clear D gene. CDR3 sequence: CSVERYNEQFF. In DNA form, the CDR3 reads TGCAGCGTTGAACGGTACAATGAGCAGTTCTTC.